This T cell receptor (beta chain) was captured by sequencing in a study of blood T cells in healthy people across ages. A second PCR of 7 to 11 cycles used a sample-barcoded 5' primer and a J-beta primer mix. TCRdb called the 5' RACE reads again in MiXCR, with one record for every CDR3 protein. The profile shows about 800,000 distinct CDR3 sequences, 55% to 70% of them singletons. With 6 bases removed from V and 1 base from J, the gap between germline ends came to 14 bases. The CDR3 is 15 amino acids. The sample taken for sequencing was blood. This clonotype was obtained from a man aged 30-40 years in good health. The chain is built from TRBV12-3 or TRBV12-4 and TRBJ2-3, with D maybe TRBD1 (5 bases). The CDR3: CASRPEGVGTDTQYF. CDR3 sequence (DNA): TGTGCCAGCAGGCCCGAAGGGGTCGGCACAGATACGCAGTATTTT.